This entry features one TCR beta chain sequence. Its antigen is unidentified. UMIs and sample barcodes were carried by the TCR alpha and TCR beta cDNA libraries that 5'RACE produced using constant-segment primers. Using its own MiXCR run on the 5' RACE reads, TCRdb lists one record per CDR3 protein. The sample lists 500,000 to 650,000 distinct CDR3 sequences, less than 25% occurring once. The sample originates from a study of T-cell memory formation after mild COVID-19. The study, taken as a whole, reports: Second-wave clones reaching peak frequency on day 37 lacked confirmed SARS-CoV-2 specificity.

Deletions cut 2 bases from V and 1 base from J, with 11 bases between. Per germline, CDR1 DFQATT and CDR2 SNEGSKA (reference sequence). There are 14 residues in the CDR3. The chain has TRBV20-1 and TRBJ1-1; TRBD1 is a possible D gene (5 bases). This receptor was obtained from an adult woman who had mild COVID-19 (a few samples of this study predate the infection). Cell type and time point are not known. The sequenced sample was PBMCs or a T cell subset sorted from them (not recorded which). CDR3 nucleotides: TGCAGTGCTAGAATAGGGGCCAGGAACACTGAAGCTTTCTTT. Encoded protein: CSARIGARNTEAFF.